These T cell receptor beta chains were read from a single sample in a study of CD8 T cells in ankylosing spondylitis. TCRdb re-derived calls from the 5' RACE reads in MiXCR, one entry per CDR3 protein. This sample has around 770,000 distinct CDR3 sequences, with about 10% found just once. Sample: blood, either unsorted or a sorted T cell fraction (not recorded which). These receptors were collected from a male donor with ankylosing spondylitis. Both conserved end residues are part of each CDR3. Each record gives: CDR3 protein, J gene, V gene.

CDR3 protein: CASSHGTAVLAGADTQYF
J gene: TRBJ2-3
V gene: TRBV4-2

CDR3 protein: CASILTLNTEAFF
J gene: TRBJ1-1
V gene: TRBV6-6

CDR3 protein: CASSQEWGSGKLFF
J gene: TRBJ2-2
V gene: TRBV4-3

CDR3 protein: CSAWTGVGYGYTF
J gene: TRBJ1-2
V gene: TRBV20-1

CDR3 protein: CASSQYRGYEQYF
J gene: TRBJ2-7
V gene: TRBV6-6

CDR3 protein: CASSLVPTGRLEAFF
J gene: TRBJ1-1
V gene: TRBV7-9

CDR3 protein: CASSHLTPSLRENGNTIYF
J gene: TRBJ1-3
V gene: TRBV4-2

CDR3 protein: CSARDPGQGATRLHEQYF
J gene: TRBJ2-7
V gene: TRBV20-1

CDR3 protein: CASSKVSNQPQHF
J gene: TRBJ1-5
V gene: TRBV9

CDR3 protein: CASSLEAPWTGYTGANVLTF
J gene: TRBJ2-6
V gene: TRBV7-6

CDR3 protein: CASSIQGAQGRELFF
J gene: TRBJ2-2
V gene: TRBV19

CDR3 protein: CATSALQGVGGETQYF
J gene: TRBJ2-5
V gene: TRBV24-1

CDR3 protein: CASSVGTSAQPQYF
J gene: TRBJ2-5
V gene: TRBV9

CDR3 protein: CASSLRGRFEEKLFF
J gene: TRBJ1-4
V gene: TRBV7-2

CDR3 protein: CASSLVGSYSGNTIYF
J gene: TRBJ1-3
V gene: TRBV7-2

CDR3 protein: CATQGRRDTQYF
J gene: TRBJ2-3
V gene: TRBV10-3

CDR3 protein: CASSLEGSYNSPLHF
J gene: TRBJ1-6
V gene: TRBV5-1

CDR3 protein: CASSPGGGDYNSPLHF
J gene: TRBJ1-6
V gene: TRBV5-1

CDR3 protein: CASSYIRAHEQYF
J gene: TRBJ2-7
V gene: TRBV6-5

CDR3 protein: CATSRALGRGYYQPQHF
J gene: TRBJ1-5
V gene: TRBV15

CDR3 protein: CASSDQGAVAGELFF
J gene: TRBJ2-2
V gene: TRBV6-2/TRBV6-3

CDR3 protein: CASSLVAGNTGELFF
J gene: TRBJ2-2
V gene: TRBV5-1

CDR3 protein: CSVDSSGSYNEQFF
J gene: TRBJ2-1
V gene: TRBV29-1

CDR3 protein: CASSFRRNHETQYF
J gene: TRBJ2-5
V gene: TRBV12-3/TRBV12-4

CDR3 protein: CASTSGPSGAGENIQYF
J gene: TRBJ2-4
V gene: TRBV5-1

CDR3 protein: CASRRETGALTDTQYF
J gene: TRBJ2-3
V gene: TRBV5-1

CDR3 protein: CASRRQGTYEQYF
J gene: TRBJ2-7
V gene: TRBV12-3/TRBV12-4

CDR3 protein: CASSARGSGGPNEQFF
J gene: TRBJ2-1
V gene: TRBV9

CDR3 protein: CASRDNMGGSDTQYF
J gene: TRBJ2-3
V gene: TRBV6-1

CDR3 protein: CASSLNRNSRIGGEQYF
J gene: TRBJ2-7
V gene: TRBV5-1

CDR3 protein: CASSLTSGSPLRDF
J gene: TRBJ2-7
V gene: TRBV7-2

CDR3 protein: CASSLRGVGGGAFSTDTQYF
J gene: TRBJ2-3
V gene: TRBV7-3

CDR3 protein: CASRHLWTRSYEQYF
J gene: TRBJ2-7
V gene: TRBV6-2/TRBV6-3

CDR3 protein: CASSLRLAGTEELFF
J gene: TRBJ2-2
V gene: TRBV5-1

CDR3 protein: CSARGDIYNEQFF
J gene: TRBJ2-1
V gene: TRBV20-1

CDR3 protein: CASSWDASLGNEQFF
J gene: TRBJ2-1
V gene: TRBV5-1

CDR3 protein: CATSDSRGYTF
J gene: TRBJ1-2
V gene: TRBV24-1

CDR3 protein: CASTPGGAGTEAFF
J gene: TRBJ1-1
V gene: TRBV12-3/TRBV12-4

CDR3 protein: CASSQVKGMGTEAFF
J gene: TRBJ1-1
V gene: TRBV4-2

CDR3 protein: CASSSLDSSGYTF
J gene: TRBJ1-2
V gene: TRBV27

CDR3 protein: CASSPGQVYQPQHF
J gene: TRBJ1-5
V gene: TRBV7-2

CDR3 protein: CSAGGGTANTRLFF
J gene: TRBJ1-4
V gene: TRBV29-1

CDR3 protein: CASSLSAYSGNTIYF
J gene: TRBJ1-3
V gene: TRBV7-2

CDR3 protein: CASSLASGGLGYGYTF
J gene: TRBJ1-2
V gene: TRBV5-1

CDR3 protein: CSARVPLRFIFGETQYF
J gene: TRBJ2-5
V gene: TRBV20-1